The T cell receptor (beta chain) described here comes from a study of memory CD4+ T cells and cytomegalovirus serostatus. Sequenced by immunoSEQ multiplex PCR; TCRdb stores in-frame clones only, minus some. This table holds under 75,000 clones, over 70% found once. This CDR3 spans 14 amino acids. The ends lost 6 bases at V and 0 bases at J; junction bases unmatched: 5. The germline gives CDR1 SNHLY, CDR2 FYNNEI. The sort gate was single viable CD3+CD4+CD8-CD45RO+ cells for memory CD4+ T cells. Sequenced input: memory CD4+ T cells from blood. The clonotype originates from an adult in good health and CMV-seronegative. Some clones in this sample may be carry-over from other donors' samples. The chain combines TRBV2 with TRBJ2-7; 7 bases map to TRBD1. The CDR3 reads CASRTTGSSYEQYF. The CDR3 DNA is TGTGCCAGCAGAACGACAGGGAGCTCCTACGAGCAGTACTTC.